Listed here are 8 T cell receptor beta chains from one sample, sequenced in a study of human T cells and chemical hapten exposure. The time point is: patch test 2, 6 weeks after DPC sensitization. Regarding treatment: therapeutic diphenylcyclopropenone sensitization with weekly scalp DPC. One entry per CDR3 protein results from TCRdb running MiXCR on the RACE reads. The sample has about 80,000 distinct CDR3 sequences, roughly 12% seen once. The sample here was whole blood, taken in connection with sensitization to the hapten diphenylcyclopropenone (DPC). The receptors were gathered from a man aged 18 to 29 with alopecia areata. Some clones in this sample may be carry-over from other donors' samples.

The sample holds a few counts of this clonotype. The CDR3 region has the DNA TGTGCCAGCAGCTCAGGGGGACAGGGACATGAGCAGTTCTTC. Its translation is CASSSGGQGHEQFF. The chain joins TRBV7-3 to TRBJ2-1; TRBD1 matches 9 bases. Unmatched junction bases numbered 6, after V lost 4 bases and J lost 8 bases. CDR3 size: 14 residues. CDR1 and CDR2 from the germline V gene are SGHTA and FQGTGA.

At least ten counts were recorded for this clonotype. The gene calls are TRBV27 and TRBJ1-5; 11 bases map to TRBD1. With V trimmed by 5 bases and J by 6 bases, 3 bases remained unmatched. The CDR3 contains 14 residues. Germline V CDR1 and CDR2: MNHEY, SMNVEV (reference sequence). This CDR3 is CASSPGTGGQPQHF. The DNA of the CDR3 is TGTGCCAGCAGTCCGGGGACAGGGGGTCAGCCCCAGCATTTT.

This rearrangement joins TRBV6-5 to TRBJ1-5, with D maybe TRBD1 (6 bases). CDR1 MNHEY and CDR2 SVGAGI come from the germline V gene. CDR3 length equals 13 residues. V was cut by 5 bases and J by 7 bases, with 12 bases left in between. DNA of the CDR3: TGTGCCAGCAGTCCCCGACAGGCACAGCCCCAGCATTTT. Translated, it gives CASSPRQAQPQHF.

This clonotype was picked up a small number of times. The chain is built from TRBV28 and TRBJ2-7; D not resolved. The germline gives CDR1 MDHEN, CDR2 SYDVKM. V lost 1 base, J lost 1 base, and 5 bases lay in between. The CDR3 runs to 13 residues. The CDR3 loop is CASSLYPSYEQYF. The CDR3 DNA follows: TGTGCCAGCAGTTTATATCCGTCCTACGAGCAGTACTTC.

The table lists this clonotype with many counts. The J gene is TRBJ1-5, the V gene TRBV4-3; 8 bases map to TRBD1. V gave up 4 bases and J gave up 1 base; unmatched junction bases: 6. Germline CDR1 reads LGHNA; CDR2 reads YSLEER. The CDR3 is 16 residues long. The chain's CDR3 is CASSLQGVMSNQPQHF. CDR3 nucleotides: TGCGCCAGCAGCCTACAGGGGGTGATGAGCAATCAGCCCCAGCATTTT.

There are many counts of this clonotype. At one boundary the junction diverges from the germline segment, which might be a read error. The chain joins TRBV19 to TRBJ1-2; 7 bases are a match to TRBD1. Germline CDR1 LNHDA, CDR2 SQIVND (reference sequence). This CDR3 spans 12 amino acids. CDR3 sequence: CACSGTVVGYTF. The CDR3 DNA reads TGTGCCTGTAGCGGGACAGTGGTCGGCTACACCTTC. Using reference TRBV19 and TRBJ1-2 for the parts outside the CDR3, the full variable domain is DGGITQSPKYLFRKEGQNVTLSCEQNLNHDAMYWYRQDPGQGLRLIYYSQIVNDFQKGDIAEGYSVSREKKESFPLTVTSAQKNPTAFYLCACSGTVVGYTFGSGTRLTVV.

The gene calls are TRBV7-9 and TRBJ1-2; D gene ambiguous. Germline CDR1 reads SEHNR; CDR2 reads FQNEAQ (reference sequence). V was pared by 5 bases and J by 6 bases, with 19 bases between. The CDR3 totals 15 residues. The chain's CDR3 is CASSPRTAKWNGYTF. CDR3 in DNA: TGTGCCAGCAGCCCCCGGACCGCTAAATGGAATGGCTACACCTTC.

This clonotype appeared a few times. V and J are TRBV19 and TRBJ2-3; 7 bases fit TRBD1. The CDR3 length is 14 residues. Germline-derived CDR1 and CDR2 are LNHDA and SQIVND (reference sequence). V shed 0 bases and J 7 bases; nucleotides not matched to a gene: 4. For the CDR3, the DNA is TGTGCCAGTAGTATAGATTCAGGGGGAAATACGCAGTATTTT. Residues: CASSIDSGGNTQYF.